This T cell receptor beta chain was sequenced for a study of OX40 agonist ivuxolimab in advanced cancers. Whole-study context: Ivuxolimab, which is an agonistic anti-OX40 (CD134) antibody, was administered to the patients. At doses from 0.01 to 10 mg/kg, patients were given intravenous ivuxolimab every 2 weeks.

CDR1 is SGHVS, CDR2 FNYEAQ, per germline. CDR3 length: 15 residues. Trimming at V came to 2 bases and at J to 1 base, leaving 2 bases not matched to a gene. TCRdb's copy holds only in-frame clones and misses some; the assay was immunoSEQ multiplex PCR. Of 65,000 to 75,000 clones in the sample, 70% to 90% were seen once. The specimen was CD4+ or CD8+ T cells sorted from blood, collected in a trial of the OX40 agonist ivuxolimab. V usage is TRBV7-6 and J usage is TRBJ1-1; 9 bases map to TRBD1. The clonotype comes from an adult with an advanced solid tumor such as melanoma, head and neck, liver or kidney cancer. The DNA of the CDR3 is TGTGCCAGCAGCTTAATGGGACAGGGGAACACTGAAGCTTTCTTT. Translation: CASSLMGQGNTEAFF.